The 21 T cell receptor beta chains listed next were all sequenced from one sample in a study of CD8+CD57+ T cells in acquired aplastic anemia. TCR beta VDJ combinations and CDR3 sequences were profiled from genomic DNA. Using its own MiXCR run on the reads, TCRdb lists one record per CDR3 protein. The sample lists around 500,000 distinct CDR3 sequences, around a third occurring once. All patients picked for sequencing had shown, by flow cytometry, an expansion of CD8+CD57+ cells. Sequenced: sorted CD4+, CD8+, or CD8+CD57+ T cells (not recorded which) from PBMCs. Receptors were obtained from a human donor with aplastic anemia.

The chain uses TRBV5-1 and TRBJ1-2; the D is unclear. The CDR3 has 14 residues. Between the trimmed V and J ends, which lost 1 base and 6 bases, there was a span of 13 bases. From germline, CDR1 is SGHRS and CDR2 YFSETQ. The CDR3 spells CASSLLFTRDGYTF. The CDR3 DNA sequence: TGCGCCAGCAGCTTGCTGTTCACTCGCGATGGCTACACCTTC.

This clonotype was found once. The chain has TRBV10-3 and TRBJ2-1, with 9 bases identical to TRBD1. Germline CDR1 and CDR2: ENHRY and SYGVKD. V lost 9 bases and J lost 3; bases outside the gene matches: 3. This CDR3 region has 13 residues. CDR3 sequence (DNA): TGTGCCATTGGGACAGGGTACTACAATGAGCAGTTCTTC. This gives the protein CAIGTGYYNEQFF.

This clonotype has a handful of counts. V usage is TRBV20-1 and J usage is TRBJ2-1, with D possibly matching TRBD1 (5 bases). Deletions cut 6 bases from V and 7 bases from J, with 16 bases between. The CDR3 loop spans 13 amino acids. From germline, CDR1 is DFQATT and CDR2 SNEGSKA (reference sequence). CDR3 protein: CSALGRVWNEQFF. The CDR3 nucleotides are TGCAGTGCCCTGGGCAGGGTATGGAATGAGCAGTTCTTC.

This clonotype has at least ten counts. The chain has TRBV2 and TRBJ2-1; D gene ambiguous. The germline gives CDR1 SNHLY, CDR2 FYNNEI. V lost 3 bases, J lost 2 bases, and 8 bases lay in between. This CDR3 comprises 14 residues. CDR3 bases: TGTGCCAGCAGTGACGGCAGGACCTACAATGAGCAGTTCTTC. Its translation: CASSDGRTYNEQFF.

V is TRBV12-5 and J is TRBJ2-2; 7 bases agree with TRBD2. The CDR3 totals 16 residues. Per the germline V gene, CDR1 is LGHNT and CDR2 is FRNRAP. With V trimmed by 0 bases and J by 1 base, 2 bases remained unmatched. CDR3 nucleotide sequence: TGTGCTAGTGGTTTGGTTCGCGGGGGGAACACCGGGGAGCTGTTTTTT. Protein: CASGLVRGGNTGELFF. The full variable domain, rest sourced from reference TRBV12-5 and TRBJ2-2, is DARVTQTPRHKVTEMGQEVTMRCQPILGHNTVFWYRQTMMQGLELLAYFRNRAPLDDSGMPKDRFSAEMPDATLATLKIQPSEPRDSAVYFCASGLVRGGNTGELFFGEGSRLTVL.

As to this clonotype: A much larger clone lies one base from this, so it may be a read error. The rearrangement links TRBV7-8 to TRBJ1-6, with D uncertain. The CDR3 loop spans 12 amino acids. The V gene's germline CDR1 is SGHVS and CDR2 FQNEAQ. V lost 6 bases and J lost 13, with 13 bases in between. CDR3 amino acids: CASSPESPPLHF. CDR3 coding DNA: TGTGCCAGCAGTCCGGAATCTCCGCCCCTCCACTTT.

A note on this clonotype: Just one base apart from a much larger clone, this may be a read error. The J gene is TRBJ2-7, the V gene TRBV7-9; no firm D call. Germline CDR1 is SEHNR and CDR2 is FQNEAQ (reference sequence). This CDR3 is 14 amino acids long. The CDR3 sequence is CASSLGGRPYEQHF. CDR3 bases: TGTGCCAGCAGCTTAGGTGGCAGACCCTACGAGCAGCACTTC.

The CDR3 spells CASSKPGTQYF. The DNA of the CDR3 is TGTGCCAGCAGTAAACCCGGGACGCAGTATTTT. This chain connects TRBV6-1 to TRBJ2-3; D is uncertain. This CDR3 contains 11 residues. V lost 5 bases to trimming and J lost 9 bases, with 9 bases between them. Germline CDR1 reads MNHNS; CDR2 reads SASEGT.

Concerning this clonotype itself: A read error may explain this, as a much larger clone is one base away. CDR3 protein: CASSILSGSTIYF. The CDR3 DNA reads as TGTGCCAGTAGTATTCTCTCTGGAAGCACCATATATTTT. The chain employs TRBV19 and TRBJ1-3; no firm D call. In germline, CDR1 is LNHDA, CDR2 SQIVND (reference sequence). The CDR3 runs 13 residues.

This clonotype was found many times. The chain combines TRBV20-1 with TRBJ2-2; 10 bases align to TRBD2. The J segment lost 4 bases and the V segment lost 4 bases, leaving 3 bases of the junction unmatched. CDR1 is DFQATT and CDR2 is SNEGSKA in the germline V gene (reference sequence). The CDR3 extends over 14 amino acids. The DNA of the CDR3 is TGCAGTGCTACCGGGACTAGCGCCACCGGGGAGCTGTTTTTT. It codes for CSATGTSATGELFF.

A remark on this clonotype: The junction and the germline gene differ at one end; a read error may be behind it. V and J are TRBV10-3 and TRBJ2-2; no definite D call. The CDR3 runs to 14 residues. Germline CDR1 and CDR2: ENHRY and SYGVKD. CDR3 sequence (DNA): TGTGCCATCAGCGAGACAACGAACAGCGGGGAGCTGTTTTTT. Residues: CAISETTNSGELFF.

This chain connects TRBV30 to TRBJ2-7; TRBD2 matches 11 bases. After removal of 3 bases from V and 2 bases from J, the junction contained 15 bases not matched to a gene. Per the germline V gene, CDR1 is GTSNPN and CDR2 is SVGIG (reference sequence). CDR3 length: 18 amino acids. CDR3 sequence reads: CAWSVLSVGLAGAYEQYF. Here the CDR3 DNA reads TGTGCCTGGAGCGTCTTGTCCGTAGGACTAGCGGGCGCCTACGAGCAGTACTTC.

The chain's CDR3 is CASSTRTSTDTQYF. CDR3 in DNA: TGTGCCAGCAGCACCCGGACTAGCACAGATACGCAGTATTTT. The chain uses TRBV9 and TRBJ2-3; D possibly corresponds to TRBD2 (5 bases). V was clipped by 4 bases and J by 0 bases, with 9 bases between them. Germline V CDR1 and CDR2: SGDLS, YYNGEE. The CDR3 runs to 14 residues.

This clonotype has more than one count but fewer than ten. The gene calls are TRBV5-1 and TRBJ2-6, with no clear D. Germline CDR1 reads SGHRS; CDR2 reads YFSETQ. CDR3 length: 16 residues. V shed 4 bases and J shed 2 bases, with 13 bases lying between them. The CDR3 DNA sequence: TGCGCCAGCAGCGTGACGGCCCGAGCTGGGGCCAACGTCCTGACTTTC. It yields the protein CASSVTARAGANVLTF.

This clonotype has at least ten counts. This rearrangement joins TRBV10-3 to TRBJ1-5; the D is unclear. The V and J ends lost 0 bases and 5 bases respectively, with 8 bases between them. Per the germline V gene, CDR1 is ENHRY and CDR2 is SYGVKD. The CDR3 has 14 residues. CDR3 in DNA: TGTGCCATCAGTGAGTCGGGGAGGGATCAGCCCCAGCATTTT. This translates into CAISESGRDQPQHF.

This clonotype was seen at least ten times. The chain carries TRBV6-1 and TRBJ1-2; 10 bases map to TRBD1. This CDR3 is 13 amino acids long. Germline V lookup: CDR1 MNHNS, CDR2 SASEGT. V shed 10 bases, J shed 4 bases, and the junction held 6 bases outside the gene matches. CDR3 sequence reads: CATNGQGVYGYTF. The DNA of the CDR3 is TGTGCCACCAACGGACAGGGGGTCTATGGCTACACCTTC.

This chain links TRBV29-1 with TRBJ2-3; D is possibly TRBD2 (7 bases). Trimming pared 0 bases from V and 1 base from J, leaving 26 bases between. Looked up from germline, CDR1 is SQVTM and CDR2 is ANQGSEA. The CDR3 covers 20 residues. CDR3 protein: CSVEDRRPGGSYVGTDTQYF. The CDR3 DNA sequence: TGCAGCGTTGAAGATCGTCGTCCGGGGGGCTCTTATGTCGGCACAGATACGCAGTATTTT.

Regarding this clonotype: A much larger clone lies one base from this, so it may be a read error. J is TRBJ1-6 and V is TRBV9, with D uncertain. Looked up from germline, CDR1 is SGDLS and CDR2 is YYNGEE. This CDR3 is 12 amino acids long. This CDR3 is CTSSVAQTTLHF. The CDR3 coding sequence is TGTACCAGCAGCGTAGCGCAGACGACCCTCCACTTT.

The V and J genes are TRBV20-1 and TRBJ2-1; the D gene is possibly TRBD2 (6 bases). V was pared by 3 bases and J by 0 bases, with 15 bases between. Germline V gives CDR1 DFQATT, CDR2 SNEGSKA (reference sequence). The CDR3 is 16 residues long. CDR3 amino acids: CSASIRESSSYNEQFF. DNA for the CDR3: TGCAGTGCTAGTATCCGGGAGTCGAGCTCCTACAATGAGCAGTTCTTC.

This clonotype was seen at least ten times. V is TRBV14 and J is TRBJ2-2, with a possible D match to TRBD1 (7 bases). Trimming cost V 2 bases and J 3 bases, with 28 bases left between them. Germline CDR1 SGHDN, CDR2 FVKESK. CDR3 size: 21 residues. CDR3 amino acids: CASSQTYGAGQQNGDTGELFF. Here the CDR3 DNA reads TGTGCCAGCAGCCAAACCTACGGCGCGGGACAGCAAAACGGTGACACCGGGGAGCTGTTTTTT.

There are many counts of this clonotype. The CDR3 DNA reads TGTGCCACCCTGAGAGGGGCCAACTATGGCTACACCTTC. It codes for CATLRGANYGYTF. V gene TRBV10-3 combines with J gene TRBJ1-2; perhaps TRBD1 as D (5 bases). The CDR3 sequence is 13 residues long. Trimming pared 10 bases from V and 2 bases from J, leaving 14 bases between. Germline CDR1 is ENHRY and CDR2 is SYGVKD.